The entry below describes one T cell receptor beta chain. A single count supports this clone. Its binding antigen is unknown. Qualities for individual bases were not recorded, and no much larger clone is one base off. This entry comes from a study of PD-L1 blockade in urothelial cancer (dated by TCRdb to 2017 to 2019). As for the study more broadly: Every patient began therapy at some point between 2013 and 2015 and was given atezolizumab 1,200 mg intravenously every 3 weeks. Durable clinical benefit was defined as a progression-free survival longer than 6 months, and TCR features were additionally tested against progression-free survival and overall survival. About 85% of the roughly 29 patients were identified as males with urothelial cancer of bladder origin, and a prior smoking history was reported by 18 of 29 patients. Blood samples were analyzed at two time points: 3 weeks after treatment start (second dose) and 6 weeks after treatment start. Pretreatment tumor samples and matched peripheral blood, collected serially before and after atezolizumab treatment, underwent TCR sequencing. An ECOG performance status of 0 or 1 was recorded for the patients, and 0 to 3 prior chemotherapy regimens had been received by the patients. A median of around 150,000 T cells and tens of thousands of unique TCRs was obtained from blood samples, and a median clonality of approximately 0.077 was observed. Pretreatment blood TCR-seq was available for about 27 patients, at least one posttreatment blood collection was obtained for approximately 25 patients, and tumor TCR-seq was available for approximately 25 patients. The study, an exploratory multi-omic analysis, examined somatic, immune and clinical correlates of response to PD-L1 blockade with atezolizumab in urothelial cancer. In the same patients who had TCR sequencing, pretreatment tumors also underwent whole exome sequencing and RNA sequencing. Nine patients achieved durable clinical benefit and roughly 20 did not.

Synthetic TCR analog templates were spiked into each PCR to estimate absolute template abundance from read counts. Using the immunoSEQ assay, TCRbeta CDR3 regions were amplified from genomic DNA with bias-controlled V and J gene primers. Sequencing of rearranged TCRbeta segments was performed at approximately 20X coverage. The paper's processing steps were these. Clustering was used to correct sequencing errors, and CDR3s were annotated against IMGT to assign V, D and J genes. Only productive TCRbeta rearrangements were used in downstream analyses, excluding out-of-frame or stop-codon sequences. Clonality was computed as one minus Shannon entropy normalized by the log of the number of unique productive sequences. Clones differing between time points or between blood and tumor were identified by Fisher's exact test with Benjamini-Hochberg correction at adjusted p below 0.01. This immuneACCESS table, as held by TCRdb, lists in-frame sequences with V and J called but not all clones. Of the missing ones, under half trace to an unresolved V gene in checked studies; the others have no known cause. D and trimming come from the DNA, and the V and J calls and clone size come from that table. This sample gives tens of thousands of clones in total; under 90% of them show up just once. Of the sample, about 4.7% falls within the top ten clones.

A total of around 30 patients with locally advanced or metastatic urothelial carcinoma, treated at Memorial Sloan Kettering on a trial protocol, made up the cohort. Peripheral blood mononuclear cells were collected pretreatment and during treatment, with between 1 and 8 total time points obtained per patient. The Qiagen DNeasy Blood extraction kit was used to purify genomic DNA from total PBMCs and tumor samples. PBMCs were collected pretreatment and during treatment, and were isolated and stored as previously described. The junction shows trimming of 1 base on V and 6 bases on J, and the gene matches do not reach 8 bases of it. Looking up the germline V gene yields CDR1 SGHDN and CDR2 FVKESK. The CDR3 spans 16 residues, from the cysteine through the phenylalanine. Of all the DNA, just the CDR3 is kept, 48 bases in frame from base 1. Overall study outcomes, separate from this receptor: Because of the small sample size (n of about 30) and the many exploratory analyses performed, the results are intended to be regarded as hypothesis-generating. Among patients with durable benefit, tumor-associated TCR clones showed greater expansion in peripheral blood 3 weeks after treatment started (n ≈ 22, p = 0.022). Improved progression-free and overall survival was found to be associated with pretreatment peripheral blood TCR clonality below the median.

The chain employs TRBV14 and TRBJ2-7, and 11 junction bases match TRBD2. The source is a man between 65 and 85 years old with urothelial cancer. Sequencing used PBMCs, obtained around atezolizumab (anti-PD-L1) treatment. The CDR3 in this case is CASSQAGSGRAPEQYF. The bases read TGTGCCAGCAGCCAAGCGGGTAGCGGGAGGGCCCCCGAGCAGTACTTC.